This T cell receptor (beta chain) was captured by sequencing in a study of T-cell memory formation after mild COVID-19. Study-wide results and caveats: Chiefly within CM and EM were the contracting CD4+ clones; CD8+ ones were within EMRA. Later expanders leaned CD4+, whereas clones that contracted between day 15 and 85 were balanced CD4/CD8.

Note on this clonotype: The antigen is undetermined.

V was clipped by 2 bases and J by 4 bases; unmatched bases: 14. Germline lookup yields CDR1 DFQATT and CDR2 SNEGSKA (reference sequence). The CDR3 has 17 residues. TCRdb reanalysed the 5' RACE reads using MiXCR and keeps one entry per CDR3 protein. The sample lists roughly 80,000 distinct CDR3 sequences; approximately 15% were seen once. The TCR was taken from an adult woman who had mild COVID-19 (a few samples of this study predate the infection). Cell type and time point are not known. Input material: PBMCs or a T cell subset sorted from them (not recorded which). The chain employs TRBV20-1 and TRBJ2-1; 7 bases agree with TRBD2. CDR3 coding DNA: TGCAGTGCTAGATCCCTCACCGGCGGGGGAATATACAATGAGCAGTTCTTC. It yields the protein CSARSLTGGGIYNEQFF.